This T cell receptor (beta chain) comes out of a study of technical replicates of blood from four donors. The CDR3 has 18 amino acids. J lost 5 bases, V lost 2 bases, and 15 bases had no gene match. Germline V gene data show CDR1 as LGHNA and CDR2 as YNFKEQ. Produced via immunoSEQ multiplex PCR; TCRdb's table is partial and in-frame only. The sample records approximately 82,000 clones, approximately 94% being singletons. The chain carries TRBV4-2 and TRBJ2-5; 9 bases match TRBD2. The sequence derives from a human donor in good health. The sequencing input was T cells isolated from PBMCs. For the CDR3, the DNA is TGTGCCAGCAGCCAAACGGGGGTTTTAGCGGGAGTAATCGAGACCCAGTACTTC. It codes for CASSQTGVLAGVIETQYF.